This T cell receptor (beta chain) comes out of a study of human T cells and chemical hapten exposure. Study background: Read at 6 days, the patch tests placed 0.01% DPC on the upper back. Study-level results: Sensitization with DPC brought no change to TCRs above 1 in 1000 in frequency.

Comments on this clonotype: Its antigen is unknown.

Each CDR3 protein is one row after TCRdb ran MiXCR on the RACE reads. The sample contains 350,000 to 400,000 distinct CDR3 sequences, about 6% of which appear only once. Time point here: patch test 2, 6 weeks after DPC sensitization. Sample treatment: therapeutic diphenylcyclopropenone sensitization with weekly scalp DPC. Trimming removed 0 bases at V and 8 bases at J, with 11 bases between. The CDR3 is 14 residues long. The receptor comes from a woman between 18 and 29 years old with alopecia areata. Some clones in this sample may be carry-over from other donors' samples. Sequenced here: whole blood, sampled in connection with sensitization to the hapten diphenylcyclopropenone (DPC). The chain has TRBV12-3 or TRBV12-4 and TRBJ2-1; D possibly corresponds to TRBD2 (7 bases). CDR3: CASSLAGGPDEQFF. CDR3 DNA: TGTGCCAGCAGTTTAGCGGGGGGGCCGGATGAGCAGTTCTTC.